Sequencing of this T cell receptor (beta chain) was carried out in a study of cytomegalovirus exposure and HLA in healthy donors. Study conclusions and caveats: The classifier reportedly diagnosed cytomegalovirus status with high specificity and sensitivity. In vitro, three CMV-associated chains proved specific for CMV antigens. Within the approximately 110 validation repertoires, first-cohort TCR clusters tended to co-occur, according to a later analysis.

The validation cohort, a group of some 120 subjects, included the donors and was separate from the roughly 700-subject first cohort. V was cut by 5 bases and J by 7 bases, with 21 bases left in between. CDR3 length: 15 residues. CDR1 is MNHEY and CDR2 is SMNVEV in the germline V gene (reference sequence). Comment on this clone: Its matching antigen is unknown. The sample carries other DNA sequences with the same CDR3.

This table comes from immunoSEQ multiplex PCR, and its TCRdb copy is limited to in-frame clones, with some not included. The sample carries fewer than 200,000 clones, about nine tenths recorded once. The chain employs TRBV27 and TRBJ2-7, with D maybe TRBD1 (6 bases). The sequence was collected from a man aged 18-30 years in good health and CMV-seropositive. The sequenced sample consisted of PBMCs. CDR3 nucleotide sequence: TGTGCCAGCAGTCCAGGGGTGGCAGGATTAGGAGAGCAGTACTTC. Protein product: CASSPGVAGLGEQYF.